This T cell receptor (beta chain) was obtained from a study of shared clonotypes between healthy human individuals. This clone appeared a single time. V shed 1 base and J shed 6 bases, with 13 bases lying between them. Germline CDR1 reads LNHDA; CDR2 reads SQIVND (reference sequence). This CDR3 spans 15 amino acids. Here immunoSEQ multiplex PCR was the method, and the copy in TCRdb shows in-frame clones only, minus some. Here the sample spans 550,000 to 700,000 clones, around 73% being singletons. What was sequenced was memory CD4+ T cells sorted from blood. Indicated subset: CD45RA-negative fraction. This TCR was recovered from a woman aged 30 to 39 in good health. The gene calls are TRBV19 and TRBJ1-5; D perhaps matches TRBD1 (6 bases). The CDR3 is CASSIGGATSQPQHF. The CDR3 DNA sequence: TGTGCCAGTAGTATAGGGGGGGCTACAAGTCAGCCCCAGCATTTT.